This T cell receptor beta chain was obtained from a study of PD-1 blockade in mismatch repair-deficient tumors. For this clone: The antigen is not known.

Stated time point: approximately ten-day in vitro stimulation with candidate mutation-associated neoantigen peptide 1. Every patient had mismatch repair deficiency by PCR or immunohistochemistry. TCRs were sequenced from a few patients responding to pembrolizumab. Baseline for clone expansion was a parallel culture with no peptide. The repertoire was sequenced with immunoSEQ multiplex PCR; TCRdb's copy has only in-frame clones and lacks some. This sample has about 9,200 clones, with roughly 87% found just once. Germline CDR1 SGHRS, CDR2 YFSETQ. The CDR3 sequence is 14 residues long. V lost 3 bases and J 3 bases, leaving 12 bases between the germline ends.

The material was cells cultured in vitro, obtained from a patient treated with pembrolizumab. V usage is TRBV5-1 and J usage is TRBJ2-5; D is uncertain. This sequence was found in an adult with mismatch repair-deficient cancer. The CDR3 sequence: CASSSLATKETQYF. In DNA, the CDR3 is TGCGCCAGCAGCTCCTTAGCTACTAAAGAGACCCAGTACTTC.